The 9 T cell receptor beta chains listed next were all sequenced from one sample in a study of CD8 T cells in ankylosing spondylitis. The study's findings and limits: A TCR beta motif of roughly eight highly homologous variants seemed to mark ankylosing spondylitis blood.

Antigen specificity for these receptors is unknown. A single record per CDR3 protein comes from TCRdb applying MiXCR to the 5' RACE reads. The table shows 200,000 to 250,000 distinct CDR3 sequences, with approximately 20% occurring only once. The sequenced sample consisted of blood, either unsorted or a sorted T cell fraction (not recorded which). The receptors originated from a male donor with ankylosing spondylitis.

This clonotype was found a few times. V and J are TRBV28 and TRBJ2-1; 8 bases map to TRBD2. CDR3 length equals 16 residues. Germline-derived CDR1 and CDR2 are MDHEN and SYDVKM. The trim removed 2 bases at V and 5 bases at J, leaving 8 bases unmatched. As DNA, the CDR3 is TGTGCCAGCAGTTTACCCACGAGCGGGAGTAACAATGAGCAGTTCTTC. Translating it yields CASSLPTSGSNNEQFF.

This chain links TRBV4-2 with TRBJ2-1, with D perhaps matching TRBD2 (6 bases). This CDR3 region has 18 residues. Germline V CDR1 and CDR2: LGHNA, YNFKEQ. Trimming cost V 4 bases and J 1 base, with 20 bases left between them. CDR3: CASSRERAGSLSYNEQFF. CDR3 in DNA: TGTGCCAGCAGCCGCGAAAGGGCGGGGAGCCTATCCTACAATGAGCAGTTCTTC.

This chain joins TRBV20-1 and TRBJ1-1, with a weak D call TRBD1 (6 bases). The CDR3 runs 15 residues. Germline values: CDR1 DFQATT, CDR2 SNEGSKA (reference sequence). The V end lost 4 bases, the J end lost 1 base, and 16 bases lay between the germline ends. CDR3 nucleotides: TGCAGTGCTAACGAACTAGGACAGACGAACACTGAAGCTTTCTTT. Its protein is CSANELGQTNTEAFF.

Only a few counts were recorded for this clonotype. This rearrangement joins TRBV7-2 to TRBJ2-1, with D hard to call. Germline V gives CDR1 SGHTA, CDR2 FQGNSA. The V end was cut by 5 bases, the J end by 8 bases, with 13 bases between. CDR3 size: 13 residues. The chain's CDR3 is CASSPLVGDEQFF. The CDR3 coding sequence is TGTGCCAGCAGCCCCCTCGTTGGCGATGAGCAGTTCTTC. Supplemented by reference TRBV7-2 and TRBJ2-1, the full variable domain reads GAGVSQSPSNKVTEKGKDVELRCDPISGHTALYWYRQSLGQGLEFLIYFQGNSAPDKSGLPSDRFSAERTGGSVSTLTIQRTQQEDSAVYLCASSPLVGDEQFFGPGTRLTVL.

There are many counts of this clonotype. V usage is TRBV28 and J usage is TRBJ2-7; D unclear. Germline loops: CDR1 MDHEN, CDR2 SYDVKM. The CDR3 extends over 13 amino acids. Trimming took off 3 bases at V and 5 bases at J, with 11 bases between the two ends. The CDR3 here is CASSFVKVDEQYF. The CDR3 DNA reads TGTGCCAGCAGTTTTGTGAAGGTAGACGAGCAGTACTTC.

This clonotype came up a few times. This rearrangement joins TRBV12-3 or TRBV12-4 to TRBJ2-2; a weak D match, TRBD2 (6 bases). The CDR3 is 15 residues long. Between the trimmed V and J ends, which lost 10 bases and 2 bases, there was a span of 17 bases. The CDR3 DNA sequence: TGTGCCACGGGATATAGCGGAGACAACACCGGGGAGCTGTTTTTT. It encodes CATGYSGDNTGELFF.

Only a few counts were recorded for this clonotype. The rearrangement joins TRBV12-3 or TRBV12-4 to TRBJ1-5; 7 nucleotides match TRBD1. After removal of 8 bases from V and 1 base from J, the junction contained 5 bases not matched to a gene. The length of the CDR3 is 14 residues. The CDR3 nucleotides are TGTGCCAGCCAGGGGGTGCCAAGCAATCAGCCCCAGCATTTT. It translates to CASQGVPSNQPQHF.

This clonotype was counted only a few times. The V gene is TRBV2, the J gene TRBJ2-2; D is undetermined. CDR1 is SNHLY, CDR2 FYNNEI, per germline. This CDR3 is built from 13 residues. V was trimmed by 5 bases and J by 9 bases, leaving 13 bases between them. CDR3 amino acids: CASSRLEMWELFF. Written as DNA, the CDR3 is TGTGCCAGCAGTCGATTAGAGATGTGGGAGCTGTTTTTT.

This sequence joins TRBV10-1 and TRBJ2-1, with 9 bases lining up with TRBD2. The CDR3 spans 15 residues. Germline assignment: CDR1 WNHNN and CDR2 SYGVQD (reference sequence). Trimming at V came to 2 bases and at J to 7 bases, leaving 6 bases not matched to a gene. The CDR3 DNA reads TGCGCCAGCAGTGAGGGGCGGGGGGGCTTGAATGAGCAGTTCTTC. Amino acids: CASSEGRGGLNEQFF.